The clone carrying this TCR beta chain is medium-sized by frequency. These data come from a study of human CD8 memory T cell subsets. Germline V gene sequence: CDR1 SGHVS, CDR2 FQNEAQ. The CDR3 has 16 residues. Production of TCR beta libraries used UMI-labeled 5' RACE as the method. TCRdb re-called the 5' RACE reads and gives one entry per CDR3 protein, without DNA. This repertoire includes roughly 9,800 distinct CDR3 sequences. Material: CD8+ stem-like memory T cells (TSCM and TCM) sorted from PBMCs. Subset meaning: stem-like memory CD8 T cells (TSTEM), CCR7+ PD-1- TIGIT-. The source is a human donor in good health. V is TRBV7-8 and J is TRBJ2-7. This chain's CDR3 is CASSLVFDLGSYEQYF.